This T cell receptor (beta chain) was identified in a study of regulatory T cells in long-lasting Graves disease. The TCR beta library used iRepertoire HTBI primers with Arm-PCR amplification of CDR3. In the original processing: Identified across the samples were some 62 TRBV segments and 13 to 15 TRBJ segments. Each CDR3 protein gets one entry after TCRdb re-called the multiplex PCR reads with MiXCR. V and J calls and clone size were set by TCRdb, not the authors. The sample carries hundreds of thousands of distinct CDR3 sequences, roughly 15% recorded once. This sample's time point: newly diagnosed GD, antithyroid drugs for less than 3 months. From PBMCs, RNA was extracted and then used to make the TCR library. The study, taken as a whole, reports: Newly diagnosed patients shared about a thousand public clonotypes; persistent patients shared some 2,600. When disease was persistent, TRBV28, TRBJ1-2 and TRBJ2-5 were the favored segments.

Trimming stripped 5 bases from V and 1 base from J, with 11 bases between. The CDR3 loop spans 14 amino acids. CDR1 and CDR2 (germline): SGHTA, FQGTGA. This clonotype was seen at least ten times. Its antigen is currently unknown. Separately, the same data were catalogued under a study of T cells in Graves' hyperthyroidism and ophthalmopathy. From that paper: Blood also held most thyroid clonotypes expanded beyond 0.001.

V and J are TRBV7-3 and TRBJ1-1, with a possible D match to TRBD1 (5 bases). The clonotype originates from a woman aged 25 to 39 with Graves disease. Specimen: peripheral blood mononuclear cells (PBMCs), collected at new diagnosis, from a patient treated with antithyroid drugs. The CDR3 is CASSMTAANTEAFF. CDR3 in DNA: TGTGCCAGCAGCATGACAGCAGCGAACACTGAAGCTTTCTTT.